This TCR beta chain is from a study of blood T cell repertoires in COVID-19. Study overall: Some COVID-19 samples were acute and others convalescent; all came from the United States, Italy and Spain.

Seattle-derived patients entered the study during active infection and were followed longitudinally. After removal of 10 bases from V and 3 bases from J, the junction contained 5 bases not matched to a gene. The CDR3 consists of 12 residues. The V gene's germline CDR1 is SGHTA and CDR2 FQGNSA. TCRdb's table, derived via immunoSEQ multiplex PCR, lists solely in-frame clones and lacks some. The sample has under 200,000 clones, around nine tenths seen once; the top ten hold approximately 0.6%. The sequencing input was peripheral blood. The V and J genes are TRBV7-2 and TRBJ2-7; 8 bases are a match to TRBD1. This receptor was obtained from a man aged 60-69 years with COVID-19, enrolled during active disease. The CDR3 is CAIRTGLYEQYF. CDR3 sequence (DNA): TGTGCCATCCGGACAGGGCTCTACGAGCAGTACTTC.